A single T cell receptor (beta chain) is shown here with its context. The sample comes from a study of technical replicates of blood from a few donors. The J segment lost 2 bases and the V segment lost 4 bases, leaving 8 bases of the junction unmatched. Germline values: CDR1 MGHRA, CDR2 YSYEKL. CDR3 length: 16 residues. Repertoires were generated with immunoSEQ multiplex PCR, while TCRdb's copy carries only in-frame clones and drops some. The sample holds around 68,000 clones, 95% to 98% seen once. This receptor was identified in a human donor in good health. Material: T cells isolated from PBMCs. The rearrangement links TRBV4-1 to TRBJ2-1; 7 nucleotides line up with TRBD2. CDR3 DNA sequence: TGCGCCAGCAGCCGGTCCGAGCGGGGAACCTACAATGAGCAGTTCTTC. Amino acid sequence: CASSRSERGTYNEQFF.